The 18 T cell receptor beta chains listed next were all sequenced from one sample in a study of T cells after yellow fever vaccination. Each CDR3 protein is one row after TCRdb ran MiXCR on the 5' RACE reads. The table has about 320,000 distinct CDR3 sequences, 3.5% to 4.5% seen once; the top ten hold roughly 21%. The sample here was PBMCs, taken 15 days after the yellow fever booster vaccination. The receptors here all came from a man in his late teens or twenties who received the YFV17D yellow fever vaccine.

Ten or more counts support this clonotype. This chain uses TRBV12-3 or TRBV12-4 with TRBJ2-5; either TRBD1 or TRBD2 may fit D (5 bases each). Trimming removed 7 bases at V and 6 bases at J, with 6 bases between. This CDR3 contains 10 residues. CDR3 coding DNA: TGTGCCAGCAAGGGACAGACCCAGTACTTC. Translated, it gives CASKGQTQYF.

In its sample, this clonotype was seen a few times. The V gene is TRBV5-5, the J gene TRBJ2-2, with D possibly being TRBD2 (6 bases). There are 15 residues in the CDR3. V was trimmed by 4 bases and J by 4 bases, leaving 14 bases between them. The germline CDR1 and CDR2 sequences are SGHKS and YYEKEE (reference sequence). The CDR3 sequence: CASSHGLHITGELFF. CDR3 DNA: TGTGCCAGCAGCCACGGACTACATATCACCGGGGAGCTGTTTTTT.

This clonotype was found many times. The V gene is TRBV20-1, the J gene TRBJ1-1, with D hard to call. CDR3 length: 12 residues. Germline CDR1 and CDR2: DFQATT and SNEGSKA (reference sequence). Trimming shortened V by 3 bases and J by 4 bases, and 9 bases separated the two germline ends. The CDR3 DNA follows: TGCAGTGCTAGTCAAGGATCCACTGAAGCTTTCTTT. The encoded protein is CSASQGSTEAFF.

In its sample, this clonotype was seen many times. The chain links TRBV7-9 to TRBJ1-5; no clear D gene. The length of the CDR3 is 15 residues. Deletions cut 6 bases from V and 5 bases from J, with 17 bases between. Looked up from germline, CDR1 is SEHNR and CDR2 is FQNEAQ (reference sequence). In DNA, the CDR3 is TGTGCCAGCAGTACTGGCCAAGGTCGTGATCAGCCCCAGCATTTT. It is translated as CASSTGQGRDQPQHF.

V gene TRBV7-2 combines with J gene TRBJ1-2, with D perhaps TRBD1 (6 bases). This CDR3 has 14 amino acids. The germline V and J ends were trimmed by 5 bases and 4 bases, with 14 bases remaining between them. Germline V lookup: CDR1 SGHTA, CDR2 FQGNSA. The CDR3 here is CASSPDRRSYGYTF. Here the CDR3 DNA reads TGTGCCAGCAGCCCCGACAGGCGTAGCTATGGCTACACCTTC.

This clonotype was counted between two and nine times. This sequence joins TRBV5-1 and TRBJ2-5, with 10 bases matching TRBD1. CDR1 SGHRS and CDR2 YFSETQ come from the germline V gene. The CDR3 runs 14 residues. J was trimmed by 5 bases and V by 4 bases; bases with no gene match: 5. CDR3: CASSTGQGSETQYF. CDR3 sequence (DNA): TGCGCCAGCAGCACGGGACAGGGGAGTGAGACCCAGTACTTC.

The rearrangement links TRBV6-2 or TRBV6-3 to TRBJ1-2; a weak D match, TRBD1 (6 bases). Trimming took 8 bases from V and 4 from J, leaving 17 bases between them. Germline CDR1 MNHEY, CDR2 SVGEGT. The CDR3 runs to 14 residues. CDR3 nucleotide sequence: TGTGCCAGCGGCCTGCAGGGGCAGGGCTATGGCTACACCTTC. Protein sequence: CASGLQGQGYGYTF.

This clonotype has a handful of counts. The rearrangement links TRBV7-2 to TRBJ2-2, with unresolved D. The V end was cut by 5 bases, the J end by 6 bases, with 13 bases between. CDR3 size: 14 residues. Germline loops: CDR1 SGHTA, CDR2 FQGNSA. CDR3 loop: CASSPTLRPGELFF. The CDR3 DNA sequence: TGTGCCAGCAGCCCCACCCTGAGACCCGGGGAGCTGTTTTTT.

This clonotype was detected many times. This chain connects TRBV29-1 to TRBJ2-5; D may match TRBD1 or TRBD2 (6 bases each). Trimming pared 8 bases from V and 5 bases from J, leaving 18 bases between. The CDR3 spans 13 residues. The germline V gene encodes CDR1 SQVTM and CDR2 ANQGSEA. The CDR3 reads CSSKGGNAETQYF. The CDR3 DNA reads as TGCAGCTCTAAGGGGGGTAATGCGGAGACCCAGTACTTC.

J is TRBJ2-7 and V is TRBV4-1; maybe TRBD2 (7 bases). Germline V gives CDR1 MGHRA, CDR2 YSYEKL. V lost 5 bases, J lost 2 bases, and 16 bases lay in between. The CDR3 has 15 amino acids. CDR3 sequence reads: CASSALGGATYEQYV. For the CDR3, the DNA is TGCGCCAGCAGCGCCTTGGGGGGGGCCACCTACGAGCAGTACGTC.

This clonotype was counted many times. The chain is built from TRBV5-1 and TRBJ2-1; 16 bases line up with TRBD2. CDR1 and CDR2 (germline): SGHRS, YFSETQ. The CDR3 spans 17 residues. V was clipped by 4 bases and J by 7 bases; unmatched bases: 8. CDR3 protein: CASSPGLAGGLENEQFF. The CDR3 bases are TGCGCCAGCAGCCCGGGACTAGCGGGGGGGCTGGAAAATGAGCAGTTCTTC.

This clonotype was seen at least ten times. V is TRBV5-6 and J is TRBJ1-4; 7 nucleotides match TRBD1. The CDR3 covers 14 residues. Germline CDR1 is SGHDT and CDR2 is YYEEEE. The junction had 7 bases not matched to a gene; V was cut back by 5 bases and J by 6 bases. The CDR3 here is CASSWTGEDEKLFF. The CDR3 nucleotides are TGTGCCAGCAGTTGGACAGGAGAGGATGAAAAACTGTTTTTT.

This clonotype was detected many times. V is TRBV4-3 and J is TRBJ1-2, with D perhaps matching TRBD1 (6 bases). This CDR3 has 14 residues. Deletions cut 4 bases from V and 8 bases from J, with 17 bases between. The germline gives CDR1 LGHNA, CDR2 YSLEER. The CDR3 DNA reads as TGCGCCAGCAGCCCGGCTTGGGGGGGGCAGGGCTACACCTTC. Amino acids: CASSPAWGGQGYTF.

The table lists this clonotype with a few counts. V is TRBV7-7 and J is TRBJ2-1; 9 bases agree with TRBD2. This CDR3 has 17 residues. Germline values: CDR1 SSHAT, CDR2 FNYEAQ (reference sequence). V was clipped by 3 bases and J by 0 bases; unmatched bases: 6. This chain's CDR3 is CASSLGPSGASYNEQFF. The CDR3 bases are TGTGCCAGCAGCTTGGGGCCTAGCGGGGCCTCCTACAATGAGCAGTTCTTC.

This clonotype was detected ten times or more. This sequence joins TRBV7-9 and TRBJ1-1; D unresolved. V was trimmed by 0 bases and J by 6 bases, leaving 8 bases between them. Germline V gives CDR1 SEHNR, CDR2 FQNEAQ (reference sequence). The CDR3 extends over 13 amino acids. The CDR3 spells CASSLAYYAEAFF. The DNA for the CDR3 is TGTGCCAGCAGCTTAGCGTACTACGCTGAAGCTTTCTTT.

This clonotype has a count of ten or more. J is TRBJ2-4 and V is TRBV7-3; 12 nucleotides agree with TRBD1. Germline V gene data show CDR1 as SGHTA and CDR2 as FQGTGA. CDR3 length: 15 amino acids. V shed 2 bases, J shed 5 bases, and the junction held 1 base outside the gene matches. The CDR3 region is CASSLGTGGENIQYF. CDR3 nucleotide sequence: TGTGCCAGCAGCTTAGGGACAGGGGGCGAAAACATTCAGTACTTC.

The rearrangement joins TRBV7-2 to TRBJ2-3, with D possibly being TRBD2 (6 bases). Deletions cut 3 bases from V and 7 bases from J, with 11 bases between. Germline CDR1 SGHTA, CDR2 FQGNSA. The CDR3 consists of 13 residues. CDR3 bases: TGTGCCAGCAGCTTCGATGCGGGACATACGCAGTATTTT. Protein: CASSFDAGHTQYF.

Of note for this clonotype: A much more abundant neighbour one base away suggests this may be a read error. As DNA, the CDR3 is TGTGCCATCAGAGTGGGCGCGTCATCCTACGAGCAGTACTTC. Translated, it gives CAIRVGASSYEQYF. V is TRBV10-3 and J is TRBJ2-7; no definite D call. The germline gives CDR1 ENHRY, CDR2 SYGVKD. The germline V and J ends were trimmed by 6 bases and 1 base, with 13 bases remaining between them. This CDR3 has 14 amino acids.